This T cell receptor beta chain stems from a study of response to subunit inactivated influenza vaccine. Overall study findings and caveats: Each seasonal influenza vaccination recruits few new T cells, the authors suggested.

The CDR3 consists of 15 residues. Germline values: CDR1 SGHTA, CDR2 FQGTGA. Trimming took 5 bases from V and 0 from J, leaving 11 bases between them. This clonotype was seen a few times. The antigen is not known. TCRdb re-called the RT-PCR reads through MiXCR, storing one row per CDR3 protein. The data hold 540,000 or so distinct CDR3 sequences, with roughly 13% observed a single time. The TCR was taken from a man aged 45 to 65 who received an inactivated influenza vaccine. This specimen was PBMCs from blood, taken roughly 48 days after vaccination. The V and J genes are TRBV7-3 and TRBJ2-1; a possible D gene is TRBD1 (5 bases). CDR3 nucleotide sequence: TGTGCCAGCAGCCCCACGCAGGGCTCCTACAATGAGCAGTTCTTC. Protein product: CASSPTQGSYNEQFF.